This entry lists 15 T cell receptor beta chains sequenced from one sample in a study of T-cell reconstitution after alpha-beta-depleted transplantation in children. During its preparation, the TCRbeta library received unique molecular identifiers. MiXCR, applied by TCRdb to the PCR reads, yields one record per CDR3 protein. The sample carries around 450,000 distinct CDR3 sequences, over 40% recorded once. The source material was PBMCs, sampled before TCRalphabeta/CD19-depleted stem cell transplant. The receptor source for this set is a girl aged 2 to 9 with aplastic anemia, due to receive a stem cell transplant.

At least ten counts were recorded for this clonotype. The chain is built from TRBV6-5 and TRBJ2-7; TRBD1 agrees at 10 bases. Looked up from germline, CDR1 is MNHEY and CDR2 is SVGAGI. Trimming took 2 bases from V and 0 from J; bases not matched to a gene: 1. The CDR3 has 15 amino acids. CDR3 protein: CASSYRDRGSYEQYF. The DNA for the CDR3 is TGTGCCAGCAGTTACCGGGACAGGGGCTCCTACGAGCAGTACTTC.

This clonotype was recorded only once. The CDR3 coding sequence is TGTGCCAGCACCCCAGGGGGGGCCAATGAGCAGTTCTTC. Residues: CASTPGGANEQFF. J is TRBJ2-1 and V is TRBV6-1; D tentatively fits TRBD1 or TRBD2 (7 bases each). The CDR3 extends over 13 amino acids. Germline V gene data show CDR1 as MNHNS and CDR2 as SASEGT. Deletions cut 7 bases from V and 6 bases from J, with 13 bases between.

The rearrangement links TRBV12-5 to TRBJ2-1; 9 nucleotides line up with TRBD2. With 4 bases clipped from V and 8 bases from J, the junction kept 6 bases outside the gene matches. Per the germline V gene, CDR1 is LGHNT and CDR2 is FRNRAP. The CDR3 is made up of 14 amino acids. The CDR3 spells CASGWASGIYEQFF. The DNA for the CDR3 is TGTGCTAGTGGTTGGGCTAGCGGGATCTATGAGCAGTTCTTC.

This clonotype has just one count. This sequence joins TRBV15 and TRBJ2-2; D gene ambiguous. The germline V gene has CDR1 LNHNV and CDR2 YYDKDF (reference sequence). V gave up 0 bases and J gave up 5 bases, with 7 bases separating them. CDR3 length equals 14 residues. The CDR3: CATSRDKATGELFF. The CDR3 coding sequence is TGTGCCACCAGCAGAGATAAGGCTACCGGGGAGCTGTTTTTT.

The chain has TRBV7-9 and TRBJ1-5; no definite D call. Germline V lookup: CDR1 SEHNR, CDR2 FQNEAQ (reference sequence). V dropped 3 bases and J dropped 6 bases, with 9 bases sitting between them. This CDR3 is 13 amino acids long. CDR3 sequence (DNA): TGTGCCAGCAGCTTCGGGGAAAGTCAGCCCCAGCATTTT. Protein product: CASSFGESQPQHF. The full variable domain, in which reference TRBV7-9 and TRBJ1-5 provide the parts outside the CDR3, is DTGVSQNPRHKITKRGQNVTFRCDPISEHNRLYWYRQTLGQGPEFLTYFQNEAQLEKSRLLSDRFSAERPKGSFSTLEIQRTEQGDSAMYLCASSFGESQPQHFGDGTRLSIL.

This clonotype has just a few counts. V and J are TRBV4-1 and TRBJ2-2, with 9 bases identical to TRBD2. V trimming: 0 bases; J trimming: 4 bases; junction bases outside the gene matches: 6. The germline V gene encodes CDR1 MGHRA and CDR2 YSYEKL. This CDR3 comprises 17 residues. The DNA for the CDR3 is TGCGCCAGCAGCCAAGATGTTAGCGGGGGTGCCACCGGGGAGCTGTTTTTT. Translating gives CASSQDVSGGATGELFF.

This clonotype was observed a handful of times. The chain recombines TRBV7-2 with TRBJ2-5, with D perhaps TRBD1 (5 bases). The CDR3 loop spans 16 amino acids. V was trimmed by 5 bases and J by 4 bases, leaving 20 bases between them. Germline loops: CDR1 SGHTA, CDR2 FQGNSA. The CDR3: CASSHPPDMEGETQYF. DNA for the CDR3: TGTGCCAGCAGCCACCCGCCGGACATGGAAGGAGAGACCCAGTACTTC.

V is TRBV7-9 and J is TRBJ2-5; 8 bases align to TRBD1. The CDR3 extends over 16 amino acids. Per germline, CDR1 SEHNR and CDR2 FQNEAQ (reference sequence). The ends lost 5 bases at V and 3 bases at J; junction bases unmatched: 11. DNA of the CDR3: TGTGCCAGCAGCCCTAGGACAGGGTGGGAGAAAGAGACCCAGTACTTC. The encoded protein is CASSPRTGWEKETQYF.

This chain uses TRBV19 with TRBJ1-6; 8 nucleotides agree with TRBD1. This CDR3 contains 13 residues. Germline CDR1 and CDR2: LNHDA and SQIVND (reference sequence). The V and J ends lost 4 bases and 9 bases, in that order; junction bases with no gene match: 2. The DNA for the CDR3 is TGTGCCAGTAGTACGGACAGGGTTTCACCCCTCCACTTT. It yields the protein CASSTDRVSPLHF.

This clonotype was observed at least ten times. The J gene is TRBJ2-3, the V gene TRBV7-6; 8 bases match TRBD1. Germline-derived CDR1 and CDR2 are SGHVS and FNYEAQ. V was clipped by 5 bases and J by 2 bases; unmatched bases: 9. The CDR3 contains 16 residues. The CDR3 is CASSNRQGTSTDTQYF. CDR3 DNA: TGTGCCAGCAGCAACCGACAGGGGACTTCCACAGATACGCAGTATTTT.

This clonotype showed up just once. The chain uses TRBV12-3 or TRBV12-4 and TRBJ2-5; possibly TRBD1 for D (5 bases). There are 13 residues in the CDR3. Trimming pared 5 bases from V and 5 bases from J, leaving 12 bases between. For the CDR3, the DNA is TGTGCCAGCAGTGACGCAGGGCCGGAGACCCAGTACTTC. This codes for CASSDAGPETQYF.

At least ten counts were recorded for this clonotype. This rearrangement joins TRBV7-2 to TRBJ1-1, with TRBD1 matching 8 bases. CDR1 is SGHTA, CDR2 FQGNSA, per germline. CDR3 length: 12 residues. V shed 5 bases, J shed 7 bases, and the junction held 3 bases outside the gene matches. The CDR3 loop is CASSPDRGEAFF. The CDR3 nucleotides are TGTGCCAGCAGCCCAGACAGGGGTGAAGCTTTCTTT.

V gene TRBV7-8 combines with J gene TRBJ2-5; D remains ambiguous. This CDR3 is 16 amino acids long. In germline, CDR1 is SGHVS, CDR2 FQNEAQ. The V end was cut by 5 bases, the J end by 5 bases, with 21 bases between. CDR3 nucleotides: TGTGCCAGCAGCCTGCAGGTTGTGGGCGCCCAGGAGACCCAGTACTTC. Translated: CASSLQVVGAQETQYF. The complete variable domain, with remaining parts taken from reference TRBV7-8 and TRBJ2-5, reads GAGVSQSPRYKVAKRGQDVALRCDPISGHVSLFWYQQALGQGPEFLTYFQNEAQLDKSGLPSDRFFAERPEGSVSTLKIQRTQQEDSAVYLCASSLQVVGAQETQYFGPGTRLLVL.

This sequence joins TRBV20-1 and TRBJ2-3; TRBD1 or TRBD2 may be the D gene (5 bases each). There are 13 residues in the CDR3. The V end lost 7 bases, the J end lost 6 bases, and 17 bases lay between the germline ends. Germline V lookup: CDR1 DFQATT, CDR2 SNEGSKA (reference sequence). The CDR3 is CSEDLGVEDTQYF. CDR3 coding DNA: TGCAGTGAAGACCTGGGGGTAGAGGATACGCAGTATTTT.

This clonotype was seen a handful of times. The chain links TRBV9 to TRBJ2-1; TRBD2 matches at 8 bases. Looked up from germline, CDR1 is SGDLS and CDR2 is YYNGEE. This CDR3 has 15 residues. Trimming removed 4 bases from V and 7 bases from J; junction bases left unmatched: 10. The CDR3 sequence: CASSFSGTPGNEQFF. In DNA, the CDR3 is TGTGCCAGCAGCTTTAGCGGGACCCCCGGGAATGAGCAGTTCTTC. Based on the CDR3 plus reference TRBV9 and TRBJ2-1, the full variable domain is DSGVTQTPKHLITATGQRVTLRCSPRSGDLSVYWYQQSLDQGLQFLIQYYNGEERAKGNILERFSAQQFPDLHSELNLSSLELGDSALYFCASSFSGTPGNEQFFGPGTRLTVL.